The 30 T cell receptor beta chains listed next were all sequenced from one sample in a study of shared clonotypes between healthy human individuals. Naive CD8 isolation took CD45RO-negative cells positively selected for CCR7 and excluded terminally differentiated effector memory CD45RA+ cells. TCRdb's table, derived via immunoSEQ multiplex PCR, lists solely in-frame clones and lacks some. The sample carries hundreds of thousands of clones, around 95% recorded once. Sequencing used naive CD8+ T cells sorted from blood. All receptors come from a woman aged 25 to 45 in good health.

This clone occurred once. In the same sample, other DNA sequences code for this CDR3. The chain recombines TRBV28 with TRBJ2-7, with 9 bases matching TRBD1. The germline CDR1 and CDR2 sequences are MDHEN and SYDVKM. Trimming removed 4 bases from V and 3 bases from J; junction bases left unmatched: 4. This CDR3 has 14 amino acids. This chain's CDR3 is CASSSTGGSYEQYF. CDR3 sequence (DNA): TGTGCCAGCAGTTCGACAGGGGGTAGCTACGAGCAGTACTTC.

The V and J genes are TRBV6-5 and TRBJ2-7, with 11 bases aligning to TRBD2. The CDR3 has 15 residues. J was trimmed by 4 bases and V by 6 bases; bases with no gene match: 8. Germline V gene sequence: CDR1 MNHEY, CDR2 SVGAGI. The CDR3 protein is CASSLLSGRVYEQYF. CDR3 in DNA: TGTGCCAGCAGCTTACTTAGCGGGAGGGTTTACGAGCAGTACTTC.

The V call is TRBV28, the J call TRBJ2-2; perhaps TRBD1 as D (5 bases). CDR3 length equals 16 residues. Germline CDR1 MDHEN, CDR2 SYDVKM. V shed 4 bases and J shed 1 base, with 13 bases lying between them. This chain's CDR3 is CASSSSRTLNTGELFF. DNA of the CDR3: TGTGCCAGCAGTTCCTCAAGGACATTGAACACCGGGGAGCTGTTTTTT.

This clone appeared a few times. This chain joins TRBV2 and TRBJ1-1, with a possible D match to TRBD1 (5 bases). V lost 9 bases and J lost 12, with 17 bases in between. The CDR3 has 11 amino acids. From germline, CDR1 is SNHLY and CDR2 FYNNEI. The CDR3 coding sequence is TGTGCCAGAGACATGGGACTAGCAACTTTCTTT. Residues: CARDMGLATFF.

The CDR3 reads CSVEPPVAVSQYF. DNA for the CDR3: TGCAGCGTTGAACCCCCGGTTGCGGTGTCGCAGTACTTC. V is TRBV29-1 and J is TRBJ2-5; D uncertain. The CDR3 runs 13 residues. Per germline, CDR1 SQVTM and CDR2 ANQGSEA. V was clipped by 2 bases and J by 11 bases, with 18 bases between them.

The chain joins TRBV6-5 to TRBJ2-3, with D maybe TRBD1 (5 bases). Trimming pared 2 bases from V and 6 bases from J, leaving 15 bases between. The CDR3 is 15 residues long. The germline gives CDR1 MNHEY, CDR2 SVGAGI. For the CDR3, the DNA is TGTGCCAGCAGTTACGGCGGCAGGGTCAGGGATACGCAGTATTTT. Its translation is CASSYGGRVRDTQYF.

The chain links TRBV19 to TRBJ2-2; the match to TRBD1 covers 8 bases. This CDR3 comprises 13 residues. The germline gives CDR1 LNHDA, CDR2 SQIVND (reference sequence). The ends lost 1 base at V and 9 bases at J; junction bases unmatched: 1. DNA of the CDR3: TGTGCCAGTAGTATAGGACAGGGGTGGGAGCTGTTTTTT. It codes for CASSIGQGWELFF.

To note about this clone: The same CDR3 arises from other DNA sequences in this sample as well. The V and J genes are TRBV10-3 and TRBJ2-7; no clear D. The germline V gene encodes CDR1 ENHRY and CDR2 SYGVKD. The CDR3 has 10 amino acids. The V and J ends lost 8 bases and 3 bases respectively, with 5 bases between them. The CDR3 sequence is CAIGGYEQYF. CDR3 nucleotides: TGTGCCATCGGTGGCTACGAGCAGTACTTC.

The CDR3 bases are TGTGCCAGCAGCCAATCGCGGGGAGGCGGTCAGCCCCAGCATTTT. This translates into CASSQSRGGGQPQHF. The V gene is TRBV16, the J gene TRBJ1-5, with D unclear. The germline gives CDR1 KGHSY, CDR2 FQNENV. Trimming pared 0 bases from V and 6 bases from J, leaving 12 bases between. The CDR3 is 15 residues long.

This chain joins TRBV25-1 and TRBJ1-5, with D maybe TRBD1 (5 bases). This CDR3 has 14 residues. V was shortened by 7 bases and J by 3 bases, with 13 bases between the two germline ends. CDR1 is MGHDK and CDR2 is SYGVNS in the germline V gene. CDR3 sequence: CASMGQGLNQPQHF. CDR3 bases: TGTGCCAGCATGGGGCAGGGTCTCAATCAGCCCCAGCATTTT.

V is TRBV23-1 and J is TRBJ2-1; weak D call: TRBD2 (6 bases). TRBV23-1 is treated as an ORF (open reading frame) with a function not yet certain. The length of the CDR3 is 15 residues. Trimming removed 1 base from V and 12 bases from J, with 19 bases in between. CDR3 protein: CASSQWGVGRDGQFF. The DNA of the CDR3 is TGCGCCAGCAGTCAATGGGGGGTGGGCCGGGACGGGCAGTTCTTC.

The CDR3 here is CASSPRARPTEAFF. The CDR3 coding sequence is TGTGCCAGCAGCCCCAGGGCCCGGCCTACTGAAGCTTTCTTT. This rearrangement joins TRBV7-9 to TRBJ1-1, with D tentatively TRBD1 (5 bases). Trimming cost V 5 bases and J 5 bases, with 15 bases left between them. From germline, CDR1 is SEHNR and CDR2 FQNEAQ (reference sequence). The CDR3 length is 14 residues.

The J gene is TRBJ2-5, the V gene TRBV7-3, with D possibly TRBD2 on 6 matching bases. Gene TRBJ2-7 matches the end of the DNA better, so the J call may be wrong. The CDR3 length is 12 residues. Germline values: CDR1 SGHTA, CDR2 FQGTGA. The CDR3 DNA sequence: TGTGCCAGCAGCTCGCGGGATTACGAGCAGTACTTC. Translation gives CASSSRDYEQYF.

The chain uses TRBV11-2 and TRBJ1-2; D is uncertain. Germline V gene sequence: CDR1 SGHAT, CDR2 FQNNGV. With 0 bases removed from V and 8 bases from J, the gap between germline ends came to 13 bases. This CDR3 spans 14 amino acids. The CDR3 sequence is CASSLDLQLPGYTF. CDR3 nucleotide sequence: TGTGCCAGCAGCTTAGATTTACAGCTACCGGGCTACACCTTC.

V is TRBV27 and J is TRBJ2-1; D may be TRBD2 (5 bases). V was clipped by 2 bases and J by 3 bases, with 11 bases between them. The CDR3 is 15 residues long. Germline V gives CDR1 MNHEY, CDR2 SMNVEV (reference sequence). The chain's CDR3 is CASSLRSVLYNEQFF. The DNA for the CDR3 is TGTGCCAGCAGTTTACGTAGCGTCCTCTACAATGAGCAGTTCTTC.

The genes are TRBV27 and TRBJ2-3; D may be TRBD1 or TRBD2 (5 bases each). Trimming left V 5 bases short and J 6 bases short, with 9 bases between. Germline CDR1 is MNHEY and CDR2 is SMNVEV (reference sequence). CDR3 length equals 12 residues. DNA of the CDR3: TGTGCCAGCAGTGCTTGGGGGGATACGCAGTATTTT. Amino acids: CASSAWGDTQYF.

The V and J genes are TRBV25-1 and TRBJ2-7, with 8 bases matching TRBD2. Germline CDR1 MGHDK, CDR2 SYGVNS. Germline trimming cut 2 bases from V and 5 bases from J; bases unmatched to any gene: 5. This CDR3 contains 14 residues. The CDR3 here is CASSEGGRSDEQYF. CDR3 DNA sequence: TGTGCCAGCAGTGAAGGCGGGAGGTCCGACGAGCAGTACTTC.

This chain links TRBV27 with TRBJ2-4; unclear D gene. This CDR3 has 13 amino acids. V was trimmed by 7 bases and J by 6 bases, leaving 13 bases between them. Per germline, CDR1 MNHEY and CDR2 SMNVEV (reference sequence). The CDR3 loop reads CASTPTLGNIQYF. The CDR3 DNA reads TGTGCCAGCACACCGACTCTAGGAAACATTCAGTACTTC.

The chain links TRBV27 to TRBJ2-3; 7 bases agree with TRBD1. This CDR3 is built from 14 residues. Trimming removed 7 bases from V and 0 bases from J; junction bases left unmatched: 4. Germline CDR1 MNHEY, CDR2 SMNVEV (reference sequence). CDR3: CASNYRGSTDTQYF. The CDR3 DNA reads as TGTGCCAGCAATTACAGGGGAAGCACAGATACGCAGTATTTT.

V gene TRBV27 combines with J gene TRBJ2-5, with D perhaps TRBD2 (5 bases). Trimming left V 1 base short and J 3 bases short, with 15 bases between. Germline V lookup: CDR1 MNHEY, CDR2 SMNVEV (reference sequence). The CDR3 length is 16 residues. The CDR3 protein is CASSLYRGSPKETQYF. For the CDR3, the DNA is TGTGCCAGCAGTTTATATCGGGGAAGCCCGAAAGAGACCCAGTACTTC.

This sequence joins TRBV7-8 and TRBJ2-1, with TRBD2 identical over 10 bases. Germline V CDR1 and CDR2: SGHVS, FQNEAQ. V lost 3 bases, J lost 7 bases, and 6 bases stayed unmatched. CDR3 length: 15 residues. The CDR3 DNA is TGTGCCAGCAGCTTGACTACTAGCGGGATAAATGAGCAGTTCTTC. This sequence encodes CASSLTTSGINEQFF.

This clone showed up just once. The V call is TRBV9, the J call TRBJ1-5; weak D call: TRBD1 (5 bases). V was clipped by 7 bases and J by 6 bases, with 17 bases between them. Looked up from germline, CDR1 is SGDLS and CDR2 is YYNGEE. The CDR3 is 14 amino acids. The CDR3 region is CASPSLGGAQPQHF. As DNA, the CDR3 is TGTGCCAGCCCCAGCCTCGGCGGGGCTCAGCCCCAGCATTTT.

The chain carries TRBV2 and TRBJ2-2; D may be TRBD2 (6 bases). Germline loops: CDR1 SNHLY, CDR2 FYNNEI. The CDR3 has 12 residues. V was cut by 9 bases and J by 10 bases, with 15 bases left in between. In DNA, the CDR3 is TGTGCCAGGTCCAATGCGGGGAAGGAGCTGTTTTTT. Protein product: CARSNAGKELFF.

The CDR3 spells CASSPPDRRYEQYF. The CDR3 DNA is TGTGCCAGCAGCCCCCCCGACAGGCGCTACGAGCAGTACTTC. The chain couples TRBV7-9 to TRBJ2-7; D possibly corresponds to TRBD1 (6 bases). Germline-derived CDR1 and CDR2 are SEHNR and FQNEAQ (reference sequence). Trimming shortened V by 5 bases and J by 3 bases, and 14 bases separated the two germline ends. The CDR3 consists of 14 residues.

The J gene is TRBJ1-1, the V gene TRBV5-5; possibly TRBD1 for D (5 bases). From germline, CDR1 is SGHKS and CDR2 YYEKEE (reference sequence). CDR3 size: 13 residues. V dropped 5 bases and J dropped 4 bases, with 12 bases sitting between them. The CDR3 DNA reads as TGTGCCAGCAGGGAACAGGTTGCCACTGAAGCTTTCTTT. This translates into CASREQVATEAFF.

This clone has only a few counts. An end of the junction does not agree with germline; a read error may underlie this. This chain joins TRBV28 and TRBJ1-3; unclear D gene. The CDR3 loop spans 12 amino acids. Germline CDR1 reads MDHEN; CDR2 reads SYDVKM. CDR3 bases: TGTGCCAGCAGTCGTAACCGACCAGCCGGCGATTTT. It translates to CASSRNRPAGDF.

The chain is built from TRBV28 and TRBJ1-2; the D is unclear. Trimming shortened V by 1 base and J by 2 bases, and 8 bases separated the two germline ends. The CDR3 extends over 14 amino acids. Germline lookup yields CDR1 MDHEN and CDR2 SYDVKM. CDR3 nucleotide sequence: TGTGCCAGCAGTTTATTATACGGGAACTATGGCTACACCTTC. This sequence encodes CASSLLYGNYGYTF.

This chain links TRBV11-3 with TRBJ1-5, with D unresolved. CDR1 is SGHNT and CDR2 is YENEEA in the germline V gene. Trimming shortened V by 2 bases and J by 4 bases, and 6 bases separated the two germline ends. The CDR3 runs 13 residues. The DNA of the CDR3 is TGTGCCAGCAGCTTATCACCTAATCAGCCCCAGCATTTT. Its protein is CASSLSPNQPQHF. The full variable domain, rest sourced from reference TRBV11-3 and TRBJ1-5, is EAGVVQSPRYKIIEKKQPVAFWCNPISGHNTLYWYLQNLGQGPELLIRYENEEAVDDSQLPKDRFSAERLKGVDSTLKIQPAELGDSAVYLCASSLSPNQPQHFGDGTRLSIL.

CDR3 bases: TGCGCCAGCAGCCAAGATCGAGCGGGAGTAACGGTTTACAATGAGCAGTTCTTC. Translated: CASSQDRAGVTVYNEQFF. The chain recombines TRBV4-1 with TRBJ2-1, with 8 nucleotides matching TRBD2. CDR3 length: 18 residues. J lost 4 bases, V lost 0 bases, and 11 bases had no gene match. CDR1 is MGHRA, CDR2 YSYEKL, per germline.

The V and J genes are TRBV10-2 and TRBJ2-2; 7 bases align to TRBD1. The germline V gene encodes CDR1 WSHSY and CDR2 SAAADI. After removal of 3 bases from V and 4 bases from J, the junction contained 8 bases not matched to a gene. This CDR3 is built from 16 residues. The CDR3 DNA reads TGCGCCAGCAGTGACGAAATCGGGACAGCCACCGGGGAGCTGTTTTTT. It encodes CASSDEIGTATGELFF.